Below are 13 T cell receptor beta chains sequenced from a single sample in a study of blood T cell repertoires in COVID-19. The table came from immunoSEQ multiplex PCR; TCRdb's copy has only in-frame clones and leaves some out. The sample has approximately 76,000 clones, roughly 90% seen once. Sequenced material: peripheral blood. Every receptor here comes from a man aged 80 or over in a cohort sampled during active COVID-19.

V and J are TRBV7-9 and TRBJ1-1; 8 bases align to TRBD1. The CDR3 is made up of 16 amino acids. V lost 0 bases and J lost 7; bases outside the gene matches: 10. Germline-derived CDR1 and CDR2 are SEHNR and FQNEAQ (reference sequence). This CDR3 reads CASSLATGTGPYEAFF. The CDR3 DNA follows: TGTGCCAGCAGCTTAGCGACGGGGACAGGACCCTATGAAGCTTTCTTT.

The chain recombines TRBV5-1 with TRBJ1-3; a possible D gene is TRBD1 (5 bases). The CDR3 extends over 16 amino acids. The germline V gene has CDR1 SGHRS and CDR2 YFSETQ. V lost 1 base and J 4 bases, leaving 15 bases between the germline ends. This chain's CDR3 is CASSLTDSAPGNTIYF. The CDR3, as DNA: TGCGCCAGCAGCTTGACTGACAGCGCGCCAGGAAACACCATATATTTT.

A note on this clone: The limits of the CDR3 on the DNA are not certain, so only TCRdb's listed CDR3 is given. This chain links TRBV5-5 with TRBJ2-5; TRBD2, the table's D call, was not compared with the DNA. 14 amino acids form the CDR3, both terminal residues included. CDR1 SGHKS and CDR2 YYEKEE come from the germline V gene (reference sequence). CDR3 protein: CASSFIVASGARDF.

The rearrangement uses TRBV12-3 or TRBV12-4 and TRBJ1-2; D call uncertain. The CDR3 extends over 12 amino acids. The V and J ends lost 4 bases and 7 bases respectively, with 10 bases between them. CDR3 region: CASSYDHSGYTF. The CDR3 nucleotides are TGTGCCAGCAGTTATGATCATAGTGGCTACACCTTC.

The V and J genes are TRBV4-2 and TRBJ2-1; 8 bases line up with TRBD1. The germline gives CDR1 LGHNA, CDR2 YNFKEQ. This CDR3 region has 15 residues. Losses at the gene ends were 1 base for V and 9 bases for J; bases not matched to a gene: 8. This chain's CDR3 is CASSQVTGGVSEQFF. CDR3 DNA sequence: TGTGCCAGCAGCCAAGTCACAGGGGGAGTGAGTGAGCAGTTCTTC.

The chain links TRBV28 to TRBJ1-1, with D hard to call. V was pared by 6 bases and J by 1 base, with 12 bases between. From germline, CDR1 is MDHEN and CDR2 SYDVKM. This CDR3 spans 14 amino acids. CDR3 nucleotide sequence: TGTGCCAGCAGGATAGCCCTGGGGAACACTGAAGCTTTCTTT. Translation gives CASRIALGNTEAFF.

This chain links TRBV5-4 with TRBJ1-6; D not resolved. The germline V and J ends were trimmed by 0 bases and 0 bases, with 16 bases remaining between them. This CDR3 spans 19 amino acids. Germline V gene lookup returns CDR1 SGHNT and CDR2 YYREEE (reference sequence). CDR3: CASSLALGRQSSYNSPLHF. In DNA form, the CDR3 reads TGTGCCAGCAGCTTGGCGTTGGGCAGGCAAAGCTCCTATAATTCACCCCTCCACTTT. Based on the CDR3 plus reference TRBV5-4 and TRBJ1-6, the full variable domain is ETGVTQSPTHLIKTRGQQVTLRCSSQSGHNTVSWYQQALGQGPQFIFQYYREEENGRGNFPPRFSGLQFPNYSSELNVNALELDDSALYLCASSLALGRQSSYNSPLHFGNGTRLTVT.

This chain joins TRBV5-1 and TRBJ2-1; unclear D gene. From germline, CDR1 is SGHRS and CDR2 YFSETQ. Trimming pared 4 bases from V and 0 bases from J, leaving 17 bases between. The CDR3 extends over 17 amino acids. CDR3 coding DNA: TGCGCCAGCAGCCTCCCTCCGGGTCAAAGCTCCTACAATGAGCAGTTCTTC. This codes for CASSLPPGQSSYNEQFF. Variable domain in full (rest from reference TRBV5-1 and TRBJ2-1): KAGVTQTPRYLIKTRGQQVTLSCSPISGHRSVSWYQQTPGQGLQFLFEYFSETQRNKGNFPGRFSGRQFSNSRSEMNVSTLELGDSALYLCASSLPPGQSSYNEQFFGPGTRLTVL.

The chain combines TRBV7-3 with TRBJ2-2; the match to TRBD2 covers 8 bases. V lost 6 bases to trimming and J lost 5 bases; unmatched junction nucleotides: 11. Germline CDR1 SGHTA, CDR2 FQGTGA. There are 16 residues in the CDR3. CDR3 sequence (DNA): TGTGCCAGCAGTCCTAAACCGGGACTAGTAACCGGGGAGCTGTTTTTT. Translation gives CASSPKPGLVTGELFF.

This rearrangement joins TRBV24-1 to TRBJ2-5; 8 nucleotides match TRBD2. The CDR3 is 15 residues long. Trimming at V came to 0 bases and at J to 4 bases, leaving 3 bases not matched to a gene. CDR1 and CDR2 (germline): KGHDR, SFDVKD. CDR3 region: CATSDLERGPETQYF. The CDR3 bases are TGTGCCACCAGTGATTTGGAGCGGGGGCCAGAGACCCAGTACTTC.

The V call is TRBV6-5, the J call TRBJ1-5; a weak D match, TRBD1 (5 bases). V dropped 5 bases and J dropped 6 bases, with 11 bases sitting between them. This CDR3 is built from 13 residues. The V gene's germline CDR1 is MNHEY and CDR2 SVGAGI. The DNA of the CDR3 is TGTGCCAGCAGTACAAGTACAGGTCAGCCCCAGCATTTT. The encoded protein is CASSTSTGQPQHF.

This clone was observed a handful of times. The genes are TRBV3-1 (or the pseudogene TRBV3-2) and TRBJ2-5; TRBD2 might be the D (6 bases). Germline V gene data show CDR1 as LGHDT and CDR2 as YNNKEL (reference sequence). The CDR3 covers 14 residues. Trimming cost V 8 bases and J 5 bases, with 18 bases left between them. The CDR3, as DNA: TGTGCCAGCCGCTACAGACTAGATTCGGAGACCCAGTACTTC. This translates into CASRYRLDSETQYF.

This rearrangement joins TRBV7-9 to TRBJ1-1, with 7 bases aligning to TRBD1. CDR1 is SEHNR and CDR2 is FQNEAQ in the germline V gene (reference sequence). Losses at the gene ends were 4 bases for V and 7 bases for J; bases not matched to a gene: 9. This CDR3 is 14 amino acids long. The CDR3 nucleotides are TGTGCCAGCAGCTCCCAGGGGGTTCGGGGTGAAGCTTTCTTT. Amino acids: CASSSQGVRGEAFF.